This T cell receptor beta chain was captured by sequencing in a study of blood T cell repertoires in COVID-19. Study information: Samples of COVID-19 (acute and convalescent) were obtained from the United States, Italy and Spain. Sources were T cells, B-cell-depleted T cells, or PBMCs; the material itself was cDNA or gDNA.

With 2 bases removed from V and 4 bases from J, the gap between germline ends came to 11 bases. Germline-derived CDR1 and CDR2 are SGHTA and FQGNSA. This CDR3 region has 14 residues. While infection was still active, Seattle patients were enrolled and then followed longitudinally. As processed by the authors: Reference gene primer amplification in the assay estimated nucleated cell counts. Produced via immunoSEQ multiplex PCR; TCRdb's table is partial and in-frame only. D and trimming come from the DNA, and the V and J calls and clone size come from that table. The repertoire has 95,000 to 100,000 clones, 70% to 90% of them found once; the top ten carry around 4.3%.

The TCR sequence derives from a human donor with COVID-19, enrolled during active disease. The donor label of this sample is uncertain. The chain joins TRBV7-2 to TRBJ1-1; unclear D gene. Sample: peripheral blood. DNA of the CDR3: TGTGCCAGCAGCTTAAATAGGCAGCGCACTGAAGCTTTCTTT. Its translation is CASSLNRQRTEAFF. Variable domain in full (rest from reference TRBV7-2 and TRBJ1-1): GAGVSQSPSNKVTEKGKDVELRCDPISGHTALYWYRQSLGQGLEFLIYFQGNSAPDKSGLPSDRFSAERTGGSVSTLTIQRTQQEDSAVYLCASSLNRQRTEAFFGQGTRLTVV.